This T cell receptor (beta chain) was sequenced in a study of cytomegalovirus exposure and HLA in healthy donors. Study at large: HLA-typed donors were the source of about 85 million unique TCRs held in an early data release.

Sampled while nominally healthy, donors likely had unrecorded immune exposures. Researchers ran the PCR with 60 Vbeta and 13 Jbeta primers. This table comes from immunoSEQ multiplex PCR, and its TCRdb copy is limited to in-frame clones, with some not included. The sample yields 95,000 to 150,000 clones, around 72% seen once. The germline V gene encodes CDR1 SGHTA and CDR2 FQGNSA. The junction had 6 bases not matched to a gene; V was cut back by 4 bases and J by 9 bases. The CDR3 runs to 15 residues. Regarding the study as a whole: Most of the TCR beta V segments (in an earlier analysis) were productive either about 87% or about 30% of the time.

As regards this clone: Its antigen remains unknown.

The genes are TRBV7-2 and TRBJ2-1; 13 bases agree with TRBD2. The TCR originated in a woman in her 40s in good health and CMV-seropositive. Sequences were obtained from PBMCs. CDR3 bases: TGTGCCAGCAGCTCGGGACTAGCGGGGTCCGGTGAGCAGTTCTTC. This sequence encodes CASSSGLAGSGEQFF.